These 16 T cell receptor beta chains were all obtained from the same sample, sequenced in a study of OX40 agonist ivuxolimab in advanced cancers. Clones were read by immunoSEQ multiplex PCR, and TCRdb kept only the in-frame ones, dropping some. The data contain roughly 25,000 clones, about three quarters of them singletons. The specimen was CD4+ or CD8+ T cells sorted from blood, collected in a trial of the OX40 agonist ivuxolimab. The receptor source for this set is an adult with an advanced solid tumor such as melanoma, head and neck, liver or kidney cancer.

The rearrangement uses TRBV2 and TRBJ2-1; 9 nucleotides align to TRBD2. From germline, CDR1 is SNHLY and CDR2 FYNNEI. There are 15 residues in the CDR3. The ends lost 6 bases at V and 8 bases at J; junction bases unmatched: 11. The CDR3 protein is CASSGGGANFDEQFF. In nucleotides, the CDR3 is TGTGCCAGCAGCGGCGGGGGGGCAAATTTCGATGAGCAGTTCTTC.

This clone appeared a single time. The chain uses TRBV19 and TRBJ2-5; TRBD1 matches 8 bases. Germline assignment: CDR1 LNHDA and CDR2 SQIVND (reference sequence). This CDR3 contains 15 residues. The V gene end was trimmed by 4 bases and the J gene end by 5 bases; junction bases not matched to a gene: 9. The CDR3 DNA sequence: TGTGCCAGTAGTAGGCAGGGGGCCCGGTGGGAGACCCAGTACTTC. This translates into CASSRQGARWETQYF.

This clone was detected a few times. The V gene is TRBV4-3, the J gene TRBJ2-3, with D possibly TRBD2 on 7 matching bases. CDR1 and CDR2 from the germline V gene are LGHNA and YSLEER. The CDR3 sequence is 17 residues long. Trimming left V 0 bases short and J 5 bases short, with 18 bases between. In DNA form, the CDR3 reads TGCGCCAGCAGCCAAGATCTCGGCGGGGGCTATGGAGATACGCAGTATTTT. It encodes CASSQDLGGGYGDTQYF.

The gene calls are TRBV5-3 and TRBJ2-4, with 7 bases matching TRBD2. TRBV5-3 falls under the ORF class, with uncertain function. After removal of 8 bases from V and 3 bases from J, the junction contained 11 bases not matched to a gene. The CDR3 contains 15 residues. In DNA form, the CDR3 reads TGTGCCAGCAGCCTCCTCGGGGGGAACAAAAACATTCAGTACTTC. Amino acid sequence: CASSLLGGNKNIQYF.

The count of this clone is one. The V gene is TRBV7-9, the J gene TRBJ1-2, with unresolved D. V shed 0 bases and J shed 5 bases, with 7 bases lying between them. Germline assignment: CDR1 SEHNR and CDR2 FQNEAQ (reference sequence). The CDR3 sequence is 13 residues long. CDR3 protein: CASSLAVGYGYTF. The CDR3 DNA follows: TGTGCCAGCAGCTTAGCGGTGGGTTATGGCTACACCTTC.

As to this clone: At one end the junction does not follow the germline gene, possibly because of a read error. This chain uses TRBV29-1 with TRBJ2-1; D gene uncertain. This CDR3 region has 14 residues. CDR1 is SQVTM, CDR2 ANQGSEA, per germline. The CDR3 is CGVENPKKYNEQFF. CDR3 bases: TGCGGCGTTGAAAATCCGAAGAAATACAATGAGCAGTTCTTC.

The chain combines TRBV7-6 with TRBJ1-2, with TRBD1 matching 7 bases. Unmatched junction bases numbered 8, after V lost 5 bases and J lost 5 bases. Germline assignment: CDR1 SGHVS and CDR2 FNYEAQ. CDR3 length: 14 amino acids. CDR3 bases: TGTGCCAGCAGCCCAGGGACAGTTAGATATGGCTACACCTTC. Translated: CASSPGTVRYGYTF.

The chain uses TRBV9 and TRBJ1-2, with D tentatively TRBD1 (5 bases). This CDR3 is 16 amino acids long. Germline CDR1 reads SGDLS; CDR2 reads YYNGEE. Trimming removed 3 bases from V and 0 bases from J, with 15 bases in between. The CDR3 bases are TGTGCCAGCAGCGGAAGAGCGGGGACTCCTAACTATGGCTACACCTTC. The encoded protein is CASSGRAGTPNYGYTF.

V is TRBV4-1 and J is TRBJ2-6; tentatively, D is TRBD2 (5 bases). Germline V gene data show CDR1 as MGHRA and CDR2 as YSYEKL. Trimming took off 1 base at V and 0 bases at J, with 22 bases between the two ends. The CDR3 runs 21 residues. CDR3 DNA: TGCGCCAGCAGCCAAGGGTTAGTTCCGGGAAAAGTTCACTCTGGGGCCAACGTCCTGACTTTC. Translation gives CASSQGLVPGKVHSGANVLTF.

J is TRBJ2-3 and V is TRBV7-3; tentative D call: TRBD2 (6 bases). Germline assignment: CDR1 SGHTA and CDR2 FQGTGA. The CDR3 has 15 residues. Trimming took off 5 bases at V and 2 bases at J, with 14 bases between the two ends. CDR3 amino acids: CASSGSEGLTDTQYF. CDR3 coding DNA: TGTGCCAGCAGCGGTTCTGAGGGACTCACAGATACGCAGTATTTT.

V gene TRBV6-4 combines with J gene TRBJ2-5; 11 positions match TRBD2. CDR1 and CDR2 (germline): MRHNA, SNTAGT. The CDR3 runs to 14 residues. V lost 8 bases and J lost 2; bases outside the gene matches: 4. The CDR3 sequence is CASSSSGGQETQYF. The CDR3 nucleotides are TGTGCCAGCTCCTCTAGCGGGGGGCAAGAGACCCAGTACTTC.

The gene calls are TRBV6-5 and TRBJ1-1, with TRBD1 as a possible D gene (5 bases). Per the germline V gene, CDR1 is MNHEY and CDR2 is SVGAGI. The CDR3 spans 14 residues. Deletions cut 6 bases from V and 4 bases from J, with 15 bases between. The CDR3 bases are TGTGCCAGCAGCCGATTTACAGGTGGCACTGAAGCTTTCTTT. It translates to CASSRFTGGTEAFF.

This clone was detected once. V gene TRBV19 combines with J gene TRBJ2-7, with 10 bases fitting TRBD1. This CDR3 is 13 amino acids long. V shed 3 bases, J shed 7 bases, and the junction held 3 bases outside the gene matches. Germline V CDR1 and CDR2: LNHDA, SQIVND (reference sequence). DNA of the CDR3: TGTGCCAGTAGTATTGGGGGACAGGGGGAGCAGTACTTC. This translates into CASSIGGQGEQYF.

The rearrangement uses TRBV2 and TRBJ2-5; TRBD2 matches at 8 bases. This CDR3 comprises 16 residues. CDR1 is SNHLY, CDR2 FYNNEI, per germline. The J segment lost 3 bases and the V segment lost 3 bases, leaving 9 bases of the junction unmatched. CDR3 bases: TGTGCCAGCAGTGAGGGAAGGGGACTAGGAGAAGAGACCCAGTACTTC. Translating gives CASSEGRGLGEETQYF.

This clone appeared a few times. This chain links TRBV5-1 with TRBJ2-7; 10 bases fit TRBD1. Germline V gives CDR1 SGHRS, CDR2 YFSETQ. The CDR3 runs 14 residues. V was clipped by 3 bases and J by 3 bases; unmatched bases: 3. The DNA of the CDR3 is TGCGCCAGCAGCTACGGGACAGGGGACTACGAGCAGTACTTC. It is translated as CASSYGTGDYEQYF.

V gene TRBV9 combines with J gene TRBJ2-7, with unresolved D. Germline CDR1 is SGDLS and CDR2 is YYNGEE. Trimming left V 0 bases short and J 0 bases short, with 16 bases between. The CDR3 length is 17 residues. The CDR3: CASSVGPSGMASYEQYF. Here the CDR3 DNA reads TGTGCCAGCAGCGTAGGACCCTCTGGGATGGCCTCCTACGAGCAGTACTTC.